The 21 T cell receptor beta chains below come from one sample, sequenced in a study of a mutant IDH1 vaccine in newly diagnosed glioma. Sequencing used immunoSEQ multiplex PCR; TCRdb keeps in-frame clones, though not all of them. The table includes approximately 92,000 clones, 80% detected once. This sample's time point: baseline, week 1 (first vaccination visit). Treatment noted: pre-vaccination baseline after standard-of-care therapy. This specimen consisted of PBMCs, obtained from a glioma patient treated with radiotherapy, temozolomide or both. These receptors originate from a middle-aged man with glioma.

The chain carries TRBV5-6 and TRBJ2-2; D tentatively reads TRBD1 or TRBD2 (5 bases each). Trimming cost V 3 bases and J 8 bases, with 14 bases left between them. In germline, CDR1 is SGHDT, CDR2 YYEEEE. The length of the CDR3 is 14 residues. The CDR3 coding sequence is TGTGCCAGCAGCTCCATGGGGGTTTCAGGGGAGCTGTTTTTT. It yields the protein CASSSMGVSGELFF. Full variable domain (rest looked up from reference TRBV5-6 and TRBJ2-2): DAGVTQSPTHLIKTRGQQVTLRCSPKSGHDTVSWYQQALGQGPQFIFQYYEEEERQRGNFPDRFSGHQFPNYSSELNVNALLLGDSALYLCASSSMGVSGELFFGEGSRLTVL.

The CDR3 protein is CASSLEGQGLGEQYF. The DNA for the CDR3 is TGCGCCAGCAGCTTGGAGGGTCAGGGGCTGGGCGAGCAGTACTTC. The chain couples TRBV5-1 to TRBJ2-7; D perhaps matches TRBD1 (6 bases). Trimming removed 0 bases from V and 6 bases from J, with 16 bases in between. CDR3 length: 15 residues. CDR1 and CDR2 from the germline V gene are SGHRS and YFSETQ.

Ten or more counts support this clone. This sequence joins TRBV4-3 and TRBJ2-7, with TRBD1 identical over 8 bases. Trimming took 5 bases from V and 2 from J; bases not matched to a gene: 8. The CDR3 runs to 15 residues. Germline-derived CDR1 and CDR2 are LGHNA and YSLEER. CDR3 nucleotide sequence: TGCGCCAGCAGCAAGGACAGGGTTAGGCCCTACGAGCAGTACTTC. Protein product: CASSKDRVRPYEQYF.

This clone was observed a handful of times. The chain couples TRBV6-5 to TRBJ1-5, with D unresolved. From germline, CDR1 is MNHEY and CDR2 SVGAGI. The germline V and J ends were trimmed by 2 bases and 4 bases, with 9 bases remaining between them. The CDR3 sequence is 14 residues long. CDR3 DNA: TGTGCCAGCAGTTACGCTGGACGGAATCAGCCCCAGCATTTT. As protein: CASSYAGRNQPQHF.

This clone was counted a single time. This chain's CDR3 is CASSLDPGGLQYF. CDR3 nucleotides: TGTGCCAGCAGCTTAGATCCAGGGGGCTTGCAGTACTTC. This chain joins TRBV11-3 and TRBJ2-7; 8 nucleotides agree with TRBD1. The junction had 4 bases not matched to a gene; V was cut back by 0 bases and J by 9 bases. CDR1 is SGHNT, CDR2 YENEEA, per germline. This CDR3 spans 13 amino acids.

The V gene is TRBV5-6, the J gene TRBJ1-3; D is uncertain. Trimming removed 6 bases at V and 4 bases at J, with 11 bases between. The CDR3 covers 13 residues. Germline loops: CDR1 SGHDT, CDR2 YYEEEE. The CDR3 DNA follows: TGTGCCAGCACTATGGACCGAGGAAACACCATATATTTT. Translation gives CASTMDRGNTIYF.

This clone was detected ten times or more. The genes are TRBV5-5 and TRBJ1-2, with unresolved D. The V end was cut by 0 bases, the J end by 4 bases, with 7 bases between. The CDR3 is 13 residues long. CDR1 and CDR2 from the germline V gene are SGHKS and YYEKEE (reference sequence). In DNA form, the CDR3 reads TGTGCCAGCAGCTTGGAACCAGGCTATGGCTACACCTTC. Residues: CASSLEPGYGYTF.

The chain employs TRBV6-5 and TRBJ1-2; D is undetermined. CDR3 length: 13 residues. V was trimmed by 6 bases and J by 0 bases, leaving 8 bases between them. Germline CDR1 and CDR2: MNHEY and SVGAGI. The DNA for the CDR3 is TGTGCCAGCAGAAACGTAGCTAACTATGGCTACACCTTC. This encodes CASRNVANYGYTF.

CDR3 bases: TGTGCCAGCAGCCGAGACAGGCTTAACCCCTACGAGCAGTACTTC. Its translation is CASSRDRLNPYEQYF. V gene TRBV7-9 combines with J gene TRBJ2-7, with D perhaps matching TRBD1 (6 bases). V was clipped by 5 bases and J by 2 bases, with 16 bases between them. The germline gives CDR1 SEHNR, CDR2 FQNEAQ (reference sequence). CDR3 size: 15 residues.

V gene TRBV5-1 combines with J gene TRBJ2-3; unclear D gene. Germline lookup yields CDR1 SGHRS and CDR2 YFSETQ. The CDR3 runs to 14 residues. Trimming took off 3 bases at V and 1 base at J, with 9 bases between the two ends. The CDR3 DNA reads as TGCGCCAGCAGCTACGGCGTCCGCACAGATACGCAGTATTTT. It codes for CASSYGVRTDTQYF.

This chain links TRBV5-6 with TRBJ1-2; perhaps TRBD1 as D (5 bases). V was pared by 5 bases and J by 3 bases, with 23 bases between. Germline CDR1 SGHDT, CDR2 YYEEEE. The CDR3 is 17 amino acids. The CDR3 protein is CASRGLGGKHGDYGYTF. CDR3 in DNA: TGTGCCAGCAGGGGCCTTGGGGGTAAGCATGGTGACTATGGCTACACCTTC.

This clone was picked up a small number of times. The chain combines TRBV7-9 with TRBJ1-2; D gene ambiguous. CDR1 and CDR2 from the germline V gene are SEHNR and FQNEAQ (reference sequence). Trimming removed 5 bases at V and 5 bases at J, with 15 bases between. The CDR3 is 14 amino acids. Written as DNA, the CDR3 is TGTGCCAGCAGCCCCTATACAGCCTTGTATGGCTACACCTTC. Its translation: CASSPYTALYGYTF.

This clone came up a few times. V gene TRBV19 combines with J gene TRBJ1-5; 7 bases line up with TRBD1. The V and J ends lost 0 bases and 7 bases, in that order; junction bases with no gene match: 6. Germline V gene data show CDR1 as LNHDA and CDR2 as SQIVND (reference sequence). The CDR3 contains 15 residues. The CDR3 region is CASSIEGQGDQPQHF. The DNA for the CDR3 is TGTGCCAGTAGTATAGAAGGGCAGGGGGACCAGCCCCAGCATTTT. The variable domain in full, with the rest retrieved from reference TRBV19 and TRBJ1-5, is DGGITQSPKYLFRKEGQNVTLSCEQNLNHDAMYWYRQDPGQGLRLIYYSQIVNDFQKGDIAEGYSVSREKKESFPLTVTSAQKNPTAFYLCASSIEGQGDQPQHFGDGTRLSIL.

This chain connects TRBV2 to TRBJ2-1; maybe TRBD1 (6 bases). Germline assignment: CDR1 SNHLY and CDR2 FYNNEI. There are 14 residues in the CDR3. Deletions cut 10 bases from V and 1 base from J, with 14 bases between. Written as DNA, the CDR3 is TGTGCCACCTCATTAGGGGGATCCTACAATGAGCAGTTCTTC. Protein sequence: CATSLGGSYNEQFF.

V and J are TRBV6-5 and TRBJ1-1; TRBD1 agrees at 7 bases. Germline assignment: CDR1 MNHEY and CDR2 SVGAGI. V shed 5 bases and J 3 bases; nucleotides not matched to a gene: 6. The CDR3 extends over 14 amino acids. CDR3 in DNA: TGTGCCAGCAGTACGGACAGGTGGGACACTGAAGCTTTCTTT. The encoded protein is CASSTDRWDTEAFF.

The genes are TRBV5-4 and TRBJ2-2; tentatively, D is TRBD2 (6 bases). The V gene lost 4 bases and the J gene lost 7 bases, with 17 bases spanning the gap. This CDR3 has 15 amino acids. The V gene's germline CDR1 is SGHNT and CDR2 YYREEE (reference sequence). CDR3 sequence (DNA): TGTGCCAGCAGCCGGCCGTCTAGCGCGGTCGGGGAGCTGTTTTTT. This codes for CASSRPSSAVGELFF.

J is TRBJ2-7 and V is TRBV28; TRBD2 agrees at 12 bases. After removal of 6 bases from V and 5 bases from J, the junction contained 11 bases not matched to a gene. Germline assignment: CDR1 MDHEN and CDR2 SYDVKM. The CDR3 consists of 16 residues. DNA for the CDR3: TGTGCCAGCAGCCCCGGGGCTAGCGGGAGGGCCCACGAGCAGTACTTC. Translation gives CASSPGASGRAHEQYF.

This rearrangement joins TRBV6-1 to TRBJ1-6, with 9 bases that match TRBD1. There are 14 residues in the CDR3. Germline V gene lookup returns CDR1 MNHNS and CDR2 SASEGT. Trimming cost V 0 bases and J 10 bases; bases outside gene matches: 1. The CDR3 DNA follows: TGTGCCAGCAGTGAAGCGACAGGGGGATCACCCCTCCACTTT. Residues: CASSEATGGSPLHF.

This sequence joins TRBV10-3 and TRBJ2-1; D not resolved. V gave up 0 bases and J gave up 2 bases, with 11 bases separating them. The CDR3 is 16 residues long. The germline V gene has CDR1 ENHRY and CDR2 SYGVKD. This chain's CDR3 is CAISESTLATYNEQFF. The CDR3, as DNA: TGTGCCATCAGTGAGTCGACCCTGGCGACCTACAATGAGCAGTTCTTC.

J is TRBJ2-1 and V is TRBV29-1; TRBD2 is a possible D gene (5 bases). V dropped 1 base and J dropped 3 bases, with 13 bases sitting between them. Germline V gene sequence: CDR1 SQVTM, CDR2 ANQGSEA. This CDR3 is 15 amino acids long. Here the CDR3 reads CSVEGTRDSYNEQFF. The CDR3, as DNA: TGCAGCGTTGAAGGTACTAGGGATAGCTACAATGAGCAGTTCTTC.

The rearrangement links TRBV15 to TRBJ1-1; no definite D call. Trimming left V 6 bases short and J 2 bases short, with 10 bases between. The CDR3 spans 13 residues. CDR1 and CDR2 from the germline V gene are LNHNV and YYDKDF (reference sequence). The CDR3 is CATSVGPNTEAFF. CDR3 nucleotides: TGTGCCACCAGTGTGGGTCCCAACACTGAAGCTTTCTTT.